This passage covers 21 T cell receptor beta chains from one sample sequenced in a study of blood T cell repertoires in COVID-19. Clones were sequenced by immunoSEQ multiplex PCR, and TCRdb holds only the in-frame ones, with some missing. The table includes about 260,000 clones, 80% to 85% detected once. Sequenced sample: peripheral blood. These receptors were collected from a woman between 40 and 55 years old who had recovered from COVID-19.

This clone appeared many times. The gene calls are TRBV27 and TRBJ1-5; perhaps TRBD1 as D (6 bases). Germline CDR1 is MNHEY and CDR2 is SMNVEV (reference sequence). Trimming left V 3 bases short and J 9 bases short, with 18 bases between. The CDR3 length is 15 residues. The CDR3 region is CASSFVTGGLGPQHF. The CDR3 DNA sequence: TGTGCCAGCAGTTTCGTGACAGGAGGTCTAGGGCCCCAGCATTTT.

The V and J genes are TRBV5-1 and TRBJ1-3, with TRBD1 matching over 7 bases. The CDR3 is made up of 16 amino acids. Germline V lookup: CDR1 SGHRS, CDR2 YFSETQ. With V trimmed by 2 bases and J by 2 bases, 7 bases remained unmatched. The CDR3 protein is CASSFDRVSTGNTIYF. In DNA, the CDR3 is TGCGCCAGCAGCTTCGACAGGGTCTCAACTGGAAACACCATATATTTT.

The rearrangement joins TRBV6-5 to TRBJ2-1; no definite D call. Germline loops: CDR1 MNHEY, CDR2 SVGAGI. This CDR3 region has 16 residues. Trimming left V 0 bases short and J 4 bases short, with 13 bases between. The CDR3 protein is CASSYSGKEWYNEQFF. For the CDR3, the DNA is TGTGCCAGCAGTTACTCGGGCAAGGAATGGTACAATGAGCAGTTCTTC.

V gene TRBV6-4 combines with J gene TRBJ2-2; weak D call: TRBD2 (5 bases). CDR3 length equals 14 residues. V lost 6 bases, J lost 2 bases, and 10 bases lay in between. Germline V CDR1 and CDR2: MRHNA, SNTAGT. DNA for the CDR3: TGTGCCAGCAGCAGGACGGGAAACACCGGGGAGCTGTTTTTT. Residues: CASSRTGNTGELFF.

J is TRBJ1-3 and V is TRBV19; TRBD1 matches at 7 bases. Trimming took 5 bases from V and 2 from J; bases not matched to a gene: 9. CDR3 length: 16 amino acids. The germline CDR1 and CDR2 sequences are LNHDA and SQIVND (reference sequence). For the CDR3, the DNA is TGTGCCAGTAGTGGTGGCCACACAGGGGCTGGAAACACCATATATTTT. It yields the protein CASSGGHTGAGNTIYF.

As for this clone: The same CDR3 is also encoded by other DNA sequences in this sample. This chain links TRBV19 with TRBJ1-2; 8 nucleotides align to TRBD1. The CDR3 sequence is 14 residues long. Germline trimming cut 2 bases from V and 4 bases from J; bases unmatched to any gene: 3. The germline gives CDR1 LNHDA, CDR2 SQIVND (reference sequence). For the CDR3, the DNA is TGTGCCAGTAGTATAAGAGGACAGGGCTATGGCTACACCTTC. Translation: CASSIRGQGYGYTF. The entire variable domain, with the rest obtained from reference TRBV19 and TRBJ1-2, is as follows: DGGITQSPKYLFRKEGQNVTLSCEQNLNHDAMYWYRQDPGQGLRLIYYSQIVNDFQKGDIAEGYSVSREKKESFPLTVTSAQKNPTAFYLCASSIRGQGYGYTFGSGTRLTVV.

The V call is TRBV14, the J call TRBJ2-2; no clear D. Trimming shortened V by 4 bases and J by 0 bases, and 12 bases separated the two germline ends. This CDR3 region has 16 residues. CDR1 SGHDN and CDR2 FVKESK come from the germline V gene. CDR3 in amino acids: CASSPRRSSNTGELFF. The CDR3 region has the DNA TGTGCCAGCAGCCCCCGGCGGAGTTCGAACACCGGGGAGCTGTTTTTT. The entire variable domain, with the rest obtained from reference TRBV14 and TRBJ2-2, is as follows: EAGVTQFPSHSVIEKGQTVTLRCDPISGHDNLYWYRRVMGKEIKFLLHFVKESKQDESGMPNNRFLAERTGGTYSTLKVQPAELEDSGVYFCASSPRRSSNTGELFFGEGSRLTVL.

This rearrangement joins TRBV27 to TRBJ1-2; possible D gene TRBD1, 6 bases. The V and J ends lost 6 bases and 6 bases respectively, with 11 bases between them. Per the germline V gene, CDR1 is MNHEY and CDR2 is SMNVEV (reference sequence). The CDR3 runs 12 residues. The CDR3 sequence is CASRTGYDGYTF. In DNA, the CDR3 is TGTGCCAGCAGGACAGGATACGATGGCTACACCTTC.

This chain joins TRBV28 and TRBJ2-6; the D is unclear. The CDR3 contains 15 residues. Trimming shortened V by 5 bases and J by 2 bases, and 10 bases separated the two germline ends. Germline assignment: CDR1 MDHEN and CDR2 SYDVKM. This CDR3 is CASSPLQAGANVLTF. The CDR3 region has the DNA TGTGCCAGCAGTCCCCTCCAGGCTGGGGCCAACGTCCTGACTTTC.

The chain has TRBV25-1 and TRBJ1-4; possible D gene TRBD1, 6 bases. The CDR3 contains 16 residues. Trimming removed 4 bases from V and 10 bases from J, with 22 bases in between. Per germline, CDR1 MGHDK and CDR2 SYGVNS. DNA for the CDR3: TGTGCCAGCAGTGCTACCCCCAGGGGCCCGCGTGGAAAACTGTTTTTT. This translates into CASSATPRGPRGKLFF. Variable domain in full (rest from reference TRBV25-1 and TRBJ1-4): EADIYQTPRYLVIGTGKKITLECSQTMGHDKMYWYQQDPGMELHLIHYSYGVNSTEKGDLSSESTVSRIRTEHFPLTLESARPSHTSQYLCASSATPRGPRGKLFFGSGTQLSVL.

CDR3 amino acids: CASCTDRGHNEQFF. The CDR3 DNA reads as TGTGCCAGCTGCACGGACAGGGGGCACAATGAGCAGTTCTTC. The V call is TRBV2, the J call TRBJ2-1; 11 bases fit TRBD1. Germline assignment: CDR1 SNHLY and CDR2 FYNNEI. V shed 8 bases, J shed 5 bases, and the junction held 5 bases outside the gene matches. The CDR3 has 14 residues.

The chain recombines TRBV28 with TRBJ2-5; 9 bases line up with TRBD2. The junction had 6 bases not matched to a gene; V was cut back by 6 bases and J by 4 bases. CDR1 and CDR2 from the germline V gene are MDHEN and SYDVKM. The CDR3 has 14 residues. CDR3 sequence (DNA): TGTGCCAGCAGCGCGGGGGGGCGGGGAGAGACCCAGTACTTC. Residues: CASSAGGRGETQYF.

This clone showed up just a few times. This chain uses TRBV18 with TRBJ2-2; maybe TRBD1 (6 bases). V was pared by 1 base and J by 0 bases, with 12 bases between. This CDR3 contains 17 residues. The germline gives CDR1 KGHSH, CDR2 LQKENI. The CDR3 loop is CASSPQRTETNTGELFF. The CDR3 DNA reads TGTGCCAGCTCACCACAACGGACAGAAACGAACACCGGGGAGCTGTTTTTT. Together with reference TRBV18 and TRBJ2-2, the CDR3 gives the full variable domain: NAGVMQNPRHLVRRRGQEARLRCSPMKGHSHVYWYRQLPEEGLKFMVYLQKENIIDESGMPKERFSAEFPKEGPSILRIQQVVRGDSAAYFCASSPQRTETNTGELFFGEGSRLTVL.

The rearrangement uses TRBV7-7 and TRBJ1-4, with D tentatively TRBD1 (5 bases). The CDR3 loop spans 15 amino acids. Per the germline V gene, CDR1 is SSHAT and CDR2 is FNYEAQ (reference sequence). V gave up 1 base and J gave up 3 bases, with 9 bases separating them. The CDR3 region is CASSLDRGANEKLFF. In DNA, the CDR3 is TGTGCCAGCAGCTTAGACCGGGGGGCTAATGAAAAACTGTTTTTT.

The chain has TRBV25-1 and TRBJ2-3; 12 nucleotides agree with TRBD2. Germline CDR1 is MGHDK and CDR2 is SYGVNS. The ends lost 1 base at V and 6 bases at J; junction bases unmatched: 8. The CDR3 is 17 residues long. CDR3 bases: TGTGCCAGCAGTGAATCAAGGGCTAGCGGGGGGGCTGATACGCAGTATTTT. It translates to CASSESRASGGADTQYF.

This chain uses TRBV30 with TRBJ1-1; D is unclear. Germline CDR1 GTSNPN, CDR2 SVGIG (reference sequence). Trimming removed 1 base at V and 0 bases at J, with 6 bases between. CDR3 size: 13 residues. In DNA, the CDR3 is TGTGCCTGGAGTGGGCGGGTGAACACTGAAGCTTTCTTT. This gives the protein CAWSGRVNTEAFF.

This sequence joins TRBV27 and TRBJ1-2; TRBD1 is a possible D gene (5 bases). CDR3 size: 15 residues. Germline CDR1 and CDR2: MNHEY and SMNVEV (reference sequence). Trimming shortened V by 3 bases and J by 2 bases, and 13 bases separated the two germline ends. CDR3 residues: CASSFAGMKNYGYTF. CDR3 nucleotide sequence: TGTGCCAGCAGTTTCGCAGGGATGAAAAACTATGGCTACACCTTC.

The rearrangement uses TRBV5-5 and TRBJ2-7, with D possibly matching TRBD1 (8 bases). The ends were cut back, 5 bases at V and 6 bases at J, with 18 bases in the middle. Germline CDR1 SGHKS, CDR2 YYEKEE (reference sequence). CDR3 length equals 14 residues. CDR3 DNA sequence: TGTGCCAGCAGGCCACAGGGGGGGCGGCCCGAGCAGTACTTC. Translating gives CASRPQGGRPEQYF.

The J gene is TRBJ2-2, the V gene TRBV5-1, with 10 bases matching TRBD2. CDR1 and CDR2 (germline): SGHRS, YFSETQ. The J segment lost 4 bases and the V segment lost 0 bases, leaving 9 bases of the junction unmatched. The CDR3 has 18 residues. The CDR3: CASSLAPSGGSGTGELFF. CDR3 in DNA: TGCGCCAGCAGCTTGGCGCCTAGCGGGGGTTCGGGCACCGGGGAGCTGTTTTTT.

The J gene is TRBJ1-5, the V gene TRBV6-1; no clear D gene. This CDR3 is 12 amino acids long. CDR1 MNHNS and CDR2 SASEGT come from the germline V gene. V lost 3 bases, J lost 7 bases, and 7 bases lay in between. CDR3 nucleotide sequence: TGTGCCAGCAGTGATCCAAGCCAGCCCCAGCATTTT. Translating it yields CASSDPSQPQHF.

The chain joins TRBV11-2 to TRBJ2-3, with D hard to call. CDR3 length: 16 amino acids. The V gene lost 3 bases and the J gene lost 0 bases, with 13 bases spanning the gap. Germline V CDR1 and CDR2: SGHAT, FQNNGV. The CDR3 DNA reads TGTGCCAGCAGCTTCGTTCCGGGTCTGAGCACAGATACGCAGTATTTT. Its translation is CASSFVPGLSTDTQYF.